This T cell receptor beta chain is drawn from a study of tumor and adjacent non-tumor tissue in lung cancer. Study-wide background: Histology: 12 adenocarcinoma, a couple of squamous cell carcinoma, 1 small cell lung cancer.

The CDR3 sequence is 14 residues long. Germline V gives CDR1 SQVTM, CDR2 ANQGSEA. RNA was extracted from bulk tissue without any cell sorting. Distant lung tissue was collected more than 3 cm away from the tumor edge. General study points: In normal lung, the top 100 clones were significantly more dominant than in tumor. TCR diversity was significantly greater in tumor than normal lung tissue.

The library came from three nested PCR rounds adapted from ARM-PCR protocols. TCRdb re-called the multiplex PCR reads with MiXCR, one entry per CDR3 protein. The table lists about 67,000 distinct CDR3 sequences, more than 75% of them singletons. Comments on this clonotype: Its antigen is not identified. The junction and the germline gene differ at one end; a read error may be behind it.

This clonotype originated in a man in his sixties with non-small cell lung cancer. Sequences were obtained from distant non-tumor lung tissue. This sequence joins TRBV29-1 and TRBJ2-7; TRBD1 agrees at 9 bases. The CDR3 spells CSVIDLDRGNEQYF. CDR3 in DNA: TGCAGTGTTATCGACCTGGACAGGGGCAACGAACAGTACTTC.